This T cell receptor beta chain was documented in a study of monozygotic twins with inflammatory bowel disease. General study findings and limits: TCRbeta inverse Simpson diversity was decreased in IBD patients versus healthy co-twins. Possibly because of limited power, concordant and discordant twins showed no difference in repertoire similarity.

The CDR3 consists of 16 residues. Per germline, CDR1 SGHDN and CDR2 FVKESK. On this clonotype: What it recognizes is unknown.

Used for each TCR library was approximately 3.5 ug of total RNA. For both chains, the TCRalpha and TCRbeta cDNA went through two nested PCRs of approximately 16 and 10 cycles. With the 5' RACE reads reprocessed, TCRdb shows one record per CDR3 protein and no DNA. The sample totals approximately 400,000 distinct CDR3 sequences. The chain links TRBV14 to TRBJ2-6; checking the TCRdb D call of TRBD1 is not possible without DNA. This receptor was obtained from a human donor with ulcerative colitis or Crohn's disease, or a healthy co-twin of an affected twin (not recorded which). The material sequenced was blood. The CDR3 loop reads CASSRHGTVGANVLTF. Supplemented by reference TRBV14 and TRBJ2-6, the full variable domain reads EAGVTQFPSHSVIEKGQTVTLRCDPISGHDNLYWYRRVMGKEIKFLLHFVKESKQDESGMPNNRFLAERTGGTYSTLKVQPAELEDSGVYFCASSRHGTVGANVLTFGAGSRLTVL.